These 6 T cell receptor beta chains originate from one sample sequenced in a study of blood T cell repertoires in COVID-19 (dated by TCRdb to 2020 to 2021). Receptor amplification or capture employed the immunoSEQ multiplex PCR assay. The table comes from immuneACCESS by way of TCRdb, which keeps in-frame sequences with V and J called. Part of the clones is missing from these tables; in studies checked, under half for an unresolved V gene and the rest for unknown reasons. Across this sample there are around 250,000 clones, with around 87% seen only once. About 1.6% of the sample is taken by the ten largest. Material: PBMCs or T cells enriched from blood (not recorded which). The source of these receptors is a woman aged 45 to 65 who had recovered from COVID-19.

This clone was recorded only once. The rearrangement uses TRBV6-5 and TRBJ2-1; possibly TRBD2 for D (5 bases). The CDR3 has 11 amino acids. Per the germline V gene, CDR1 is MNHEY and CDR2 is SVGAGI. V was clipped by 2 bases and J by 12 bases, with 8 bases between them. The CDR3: CASSYGLWQFF. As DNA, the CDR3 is TGTGCCAGCAGTTACGGACTTTGGCAGTTCTTC.

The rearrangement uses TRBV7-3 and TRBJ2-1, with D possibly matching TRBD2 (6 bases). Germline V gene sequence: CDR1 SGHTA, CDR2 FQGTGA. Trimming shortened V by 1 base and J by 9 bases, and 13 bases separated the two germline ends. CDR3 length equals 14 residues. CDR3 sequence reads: CASSLNSARGEQFF. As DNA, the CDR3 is TGTGCCAGCAGCTTAAATTCGGCGCGGGGTGAGCAGTTCTTC.

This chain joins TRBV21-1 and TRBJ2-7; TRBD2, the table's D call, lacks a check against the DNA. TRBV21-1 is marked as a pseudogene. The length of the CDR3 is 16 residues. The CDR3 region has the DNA TGTGCCAGCAGCCCTACTAGCGACGCTAGGTCCTACGAGCAGTACTTC. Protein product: CASSPTSDARSYEQYF.

CDR3 loop: CASSPKRIGGTNQPQHF. CDR3 bases: TGCGCCAGCAGCCCGAAACGGATAGGGGGAACGAACCAGCCCCAGCATTTT. J is TRBJ1-5 and V is TRBV4-1, with D tentatively TRBD1 (6 bases). This CDR3 is built from 17 residues. In germline, CDR1 is MGHRA, CDR2 YSYEKL. Trimming shortened V by 4 bases and J by 7 bases, and 23 bases separated the two germline ends.

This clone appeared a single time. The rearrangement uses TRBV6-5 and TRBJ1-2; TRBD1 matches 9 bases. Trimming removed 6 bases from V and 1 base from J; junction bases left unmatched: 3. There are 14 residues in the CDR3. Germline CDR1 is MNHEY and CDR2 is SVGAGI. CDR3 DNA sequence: TGTGCCAGCAGCAGGGGACAGGGTAACTATGGCTACACCTTC. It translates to CASSRGQGNYGYTF.

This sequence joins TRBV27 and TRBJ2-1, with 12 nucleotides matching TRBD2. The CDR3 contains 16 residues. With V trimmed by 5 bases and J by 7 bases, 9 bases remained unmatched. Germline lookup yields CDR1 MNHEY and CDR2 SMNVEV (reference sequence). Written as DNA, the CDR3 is TGTGCCAGCAGTCGCGCTAGCGGGAGGGCCGGGAATGAGCAGTTCTTC. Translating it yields CASSRASGRAGNEQFF.